Below, 23 T cell receptor beta chains from the same sample are listed, as sequenced in a study of T cells in Graves' hyperthyroidism and ophthalmopathy. Template material for amplifying TCR beta CDR3 regions consisted of RNA transcripts. First-round RT-PCR of the TCR CDR3 relied on the HTBI primer set. TCRdb fed the multiplex PCR reads into MiXCR, producing one record per CDR3 protein. Among 350,000 to 400,000 distinct CDR3 sequences listed, about 15% were seen once. The sequenced material came from blood. The receptor source for this set is a woman younger than 45 with Graves' hyperthyroidism.

V gene TRBV19 combines with J gene TRBJ1-5; no clear D. The CDR3 extends over 14 amino acids. The germline V gene encodes CDR1 LNHDA and CDR2 SQIVND (reference sequence). Deletions cut 0 bases from V and 6 bases from J, with 9 bases between. The CDR3 sequence: CASSIDNGRQPQHF. The CDR3 DNA sequence: TGTGCCAGTAGTATAGATAATGGGCGTCAGCCCCAGCATTTT.

This clonotype was recorded at least ten times. The J gene is TRBJ2-3, the V gene TRBV12-3 or TRBV12-4; 14 bases line up with TRBD2. The CDR3 has 19 amino acids. V shed 1 base, J shed 4 bases, and the junction held 10 bases outside the gene matches. In nucleotides, the CDR3 is TGTGCCAGCAGTTTAGGATCGACTAGCGGGAGGGCCAGGGCAGATACGCAGTATTTT. Protein product: CASSLGSTSGRARADTQYF.

This clonotype has more than one count but fewer than ten. The chain combines TRBV14 with TRBJ1-1; TRBD1 is a possible D gene (5 bases). CDR1 and CDR2 from the germline V gene are SGHDN and FVKESK. Trimming removed 4 bases at V and 1 base at J, with 19 bases between. The CDR3 consists of 17 residues. The CDR3 spells CASSPGWGWFRNTEAFF. CDR3 in DNA: TGTGCCAGCAGCCCCGGGTGGGGGTGGTTTAGGAACACTGAAGCTTTCTTT.

The chain carries TRBV5-1 and TRBJ1-5; perhaps TRBD1 as D (6 bases). This CDR3 has 15 residues. The V end lost 2 bases, the J end lost 1 base, and 10 bases lay between the germline ends. Germline loops: CDR1 SGHRS, CDR2 YFSETQ. The CDR3 DNA follows: TGCGCCAGCAGCTTACAGGGTATAAGCAATCAGCCCCAGCATTTT. Translation: CASSLQGISNQPQHF.

The rearrangement uses TRBV7-9 and TRBJ2-5, with 7 bases fitting TRBD2. The CDR3 runs 18 residues. V was clipped by 6 bases and J by 9 bases; unmatched bases: 25. Germline V gene sequence: CDR1 SEHNR, CDR2 FQNEAQ (reference sequence). The CDR3 coding sequence is TGTGCCAGCAGTTTGACCCCCGGGGGGAGGGCCAGACGGATGGCCCAGTACTTC. It translates to CASSLTPGGRARRMAQYF.

The V and J genes are TRBV4-1 and TRBJ1-1; possible D gene TRBD1, 5 bases. CDR3 length: 14 amino acids. Trimming pared 8 bases from V and 1 base from J, leaving 14 bases between. Germline CDR1 reads MGHRA; CDR2 reads YSYEKL. The CDR3: CASDEVGGNTEAFF. Written as DNA, the CDR3 is TGCGCCAGCGACGAGGTGGGGGGGAACACTGAAGCTTTCTTT.

The J gene is TRBJ2-4, the V gene TRBV3-1; D uncertain. The V end was cut by 1 base, the J end by 0 bases, with 7 bases between. CDR1 is LGHDT, CDR2 YNNKEL, per germline (reference sequence). The CDR3 is 15 amino acids. CDR3 residues: CASSQGAGAKNIQYF. CDR3 nucleotide sequence: TGTGCCAGCAGCCAAGGGGCCGGAGCCAAAAACATTCAGTACTTC.

The V gene is TRBV28, the J gene TRBJ2-5; 13 positions match TRBD2. This CDR3 is 18 amino acids long. Germline CDR1 MDHEN, CDR2 SYDVKM. Trimming cost V 3 bases and J 0 bases; bases outside gene matches: 7. DNA for the CDR3: TGTGCCAGCAGTTTTGGACTAGCGGGAGCCACGTACCAAGAGACCCAGTACTTC. This encodes CASSFGLAGATYQETQYF.

This clonotype was seen ten or more times. This sequence joins TRBV5-4 and TRBJ2-1; 13 bases match TRBD2. CDR1 is SGHNT and CDR2 is YYREEE in the germline V gene (reference sequence). V was clipped by 2 bases and J by 8 bases; unmatched bases: 4. The CDR3 contains 15 residues. CDR3 sequence reads: CASSFNGLAGDEQFF. CDR3 coding DNA: TGTGCCAGCAGCTTTAATGGACTAGCGGGAGATGAGCAGTTCTTC.

In this sample, this clonotype turned up many times. The genes are TRBV2 and TRBJ1-1; D uncertain. The V and J ends lost 2 bases and 4 bases respectively, with 11 bases between them. This CDR3 is 14 amino acids long. CDR1 is SNHLY and CDR2 is FYNNEI in the germline V gene. CDR3 protein: CASSEIGEATEAFF. The CDR3, as DNA: TGTGCCAGCAGTGAAATCGGGGAAGCCACTGAAGCTTTCTTT.

In its sample, this clonotype was seen a few times. A much larger clone lies a single base off, so this may be a read error. The rearrangement joins TRBV7-2 to TRBJ2-7; D perhaps matches TRBD1 (6 bases). The CDR3 extends over 20 amino acids. Germline lookup yields CDR1 SGHTA and CDR2 FQGNSA. With 6 bases removed from V and 3 bases from J, the gap between germline ends came to 33 bases. CDR3 in amino acids: CASSHPSNLVLSGAVYEQYF. The DNA for the CDR3 is TGTGCCAGCAGTCATCCTTCAAACTTAGTGTTGTCAGGGGCGGTCTACGAGCAGTACTTC.

Regarding this clonotype: A much larger clone lies one base from this, so it may be a read error. V usage is TRBV7-3 and J usage is TRBJ2-3, with 8 bases aligning to TRBD1. This CDR3 region has 16 residues. CDR1 and CDR2 from the germline V gene are SGHTA and FQGTGA. With 2 bases clipped from V and 3 bases from J, the junction kept 7 bases outside the gene matches. The CDR3 region is CASSLVGRGQTDTQYF. CDR3 DNA: TGTGCCAGCAGCTTAGTCGGCAGGGGGCAAACAGATACGCAGTATTTT.

This clonotype showed up many times. This rearrangement joins TRBV11-2 to TRBJ2-7; D uncertain. The CDR3 loop spans 14 amino acids. With 5 bases removed from V and 5 bases from J, the gap between germline ends came to 16 bases. Germline lookup yields CDR1 SGHAT and CDR2 FQNNGV. In DNA, the CDR3 is TGTGCCAGCAGCACCCTCTTCCCCGTTGACGAGCAGTACTTC. Its protein product is CASSTLFPVDEQYF. Combining the CDR3 with reference TRBV11-2 and TRBJ2-7 gives the whole variable domain EAGVAQSPRYKIIEKRQSVAFWCNPISGHATLYWYQQILGQGPKLLIQFQNNGVVDDSQLPKDRFSAERLKGVDSTLKIQPAKLEDSAVYLCASSTLFPVDEQYFGPGTRLTVT.

At least ten counts were recorded for this clonotype. J is TRBJ1-1 and V is TRBV27; D is undetermined. The CDR3 totals 14 residues. The germline gives CDR1 MNHEY, CDR2 SMNVEV (reference sequence). The V gene lost 6 bases and the J gene lost 2 bases, with 13 bases spanning the gap. DNA for the CDR3: TGTGCCAGCAGACCTAACCCGAGAAACACTGAAGCTTTCTTT. It codes for CASRPNPRNTEAFF.

This rearrangement joins TRBV7-9 to TRBJ2-1; D not resolved. V was trimmed by 7 bases and J by 6 bases, leaving 10 bases between them. The CDR3 totals 12 residues. Germline V gives CDR1 SEHNR, CDR2 FQNEAQ (reference sequence). The CDR3 coding sequence is TGTGCCAGCAAGAATTCGAGCAATGAGCAGTTCTTC. Translating it yields CASKNSSNEQFF.

In its sample, this clonotype was seen many times. The V and J genes are TRBV3-1 and TRBJ1-5; D remains ambiguous. Germline CDR1 is LGHDT and CDR2 is YNNKEL (reference sequence). The CDR3 length is 12 residues. With 3 bases removed from V and 5 bases from J, the gap between germline ends came to 5 bases. In DNA form, the CDR3 reads TGTGCCAGCAGCCACGGAGATCAGCCCCAGCATTTT. Translated, it gives CASSHGDQPQHF.

This clonotype was seen a handful of times. This sequence joins TRBV5-1 and TRBJ1-1, with 9 bases matching TRBD1. With 5 bases clipped from V and 3 bases from J, the junction kept 17 bases outside the gene matches. This CDR3 is 18 amino acids long. In germline, CDR1 is SGHRS, CDR2 YFSETQ. The CDR3 DNA reads TGCGCCAGCAGGAAGGGGGACAGGGCCCAACGAAGTGACACTGAAGCTTTCTTT. Amino acid sequence: CASRKGDRAQRSDTEAFF.

The V gene is TRBV20-1, the J gene TRBJ2-1, with 9 bases identical to TRBD2. The V segment lost 4 bases and the J segment 7 bases; nucleotides outside the gene matches: 11. The CDR3 contains 15 residues. Germline CDR1 and CDR2: DFQATT and SNEGSKA (reference sequence). The CDR3 spells CSATEAGGPRNEQFF. In nucleotides, the CDR3 is TGCAGTGCTACCGAGGCGGGAGGGCCGAGGAATGAGCAGTTCTTC.

Only a few counts were recorded for this clonotype. V and J are TRBV19 and TRBJ2-5, with 7 nucleotides matching TRBD1. After removal of 5 bases from V and 2 bases from J, the junction contained 8 bases not matched to a gene. Germline CDR1 LNHDA, CDR2 SQIVND (reference sequence). The CDR3 sequence is 15 residues long. The CDR3 reads CASSLKDRLQETQYF. CDR3 DNA: TGTGCCAGTAGTTTGAAGGACAGGTTACAAGAGACCCAGTACTTC.

This clonotype was seen many times. The chain employs TRBV18 and TRBJ2-3, with D unresolved. The CDR3 runs 13 residues. CDR1 KGHSH and CDR2 LQKENI come from the germline V gene. With 1 base removed from V and 3 bases from J, the gap between germline ends came to 5 bases. CDR3 protein: CASSPLVTDTQYF. The CDR3 nucleotides read TGTGCCAGCTCACCACTAGTGACAGATACGCAGTATTTT.

This clonotype was seen ten or more times. The chain has TRBV11-2 and TRBJ2-5; 9 bases map to TRBD1. This CDR3 has 16 amino acids. Unmatched junction bases numbered 12, after V lost 5 bases and J lost 5 bases. Germline V gene lookup returns CDR1 SGHAT and CDR2 FQNNGV. CDR3 protein: CASSLHPGQGVETQYF. In nucleotides, the CDR3 is TGTGCCAGCAGCCTACACCCGGGACAGGGAGTTGAGACCCAGTACTTC.

The chain recombines TRBV14 with TRBJ2-5; TRBD2 might be the D (5 bases). V gave up 0 bases and J gave up 0 bases, with 8 bases separating them. Germline CDR1 is SGHDN and CDR2 is FVKESK. This CDR3 comprises 15 residues. For the CDR3, the DNA is TGTGCCAGCAGCCAAGAAACGGGGTACCAAGAGACCCAGTACTTC. This encodes CASSQETGYQETQYF. The entire variable domain, with the rest obtained from reference TRBV14 and TRBJ2-5, is as follows: EAGVTQFPSHSVIEKGQTVTLRCDPISGHDNLYWYRRVMGKEIKFLLHFVKESKQDESGMPNNRFLAERTGGTYSTLKVQPAELEDSGVYFCASSQETGYQETQYFGPGTRLLVL.

The V and J genes are TRBV3-1 and TRBJ1-2; D perhaps matches TRBD1 (6 bases). The V gene lost 1 base and the J gene lost 4 bases, with 10 bases spanning the gap. There are 14 residues in the CDR3. In germline, CDR1 is LGHDT, CDR2 YNNKEL (reference sequence). CDR3 loop: CASSQVGGAYGYTF. The DNA of the CDR3 is TGTGCCAGCAGCCAAGTAGGGGGGGCCTATGGCTACACCTTC.